The TCR beta chain under discussion was sequenced for a study of blood T cell repertoires in COVID-19. Study-wide context: Collection of acute and convalescent COVID-19 samples took place in the United States, Italy and Spain. T cells, B-cell-depleted T cells, or PBMCs supplied cDNA or gDNA.

TCRdb's copy holds only in-frame clones and misses some; the assay was immunoSEQ multiplex PCR. The data contain 55,000 to 85,000 clones, about 70% of them singletons. Looked up from germline, CDR1 is LNHDA and CDR2 is SQIVND (reference sequence). CDR3 size: 12 residues. V dropped 4 bases and J dropped 10; count of bases not matched to a gene: 6. The rearrangement uses TRBV19 and TRBJ2-5; 7 nucleotides match TRBD2. This TCR was sampled from a man aged 55 to 70 with acute or convalescent COVID-19. The sample consisted of peripheral blood. CDR3 DNA sequence: TGTGCCAGTAGTACGAAGCGGGGCGACCAGTACTTC. This encodes CASSTKRGDQYF. Looking up the rest from reference TRBV19 and TRBJ2-5 gives the full variable domain: DGGITQSPKYLFRKEGQNVTLSCEQNLNHDAMYWYRQDPGQGLRLIYYSQIVNDFQKGDIAEGYSVSREKKESFPLTVTSAQKNPTAFYLCASSTKRGDQYFGPGTRLLVL.